This T cell receptor beta chain was observed in a study of response to subunit inactivated influenza vaccine. TCRdb itself ran the RT-PCR reads through MiXCR, one entry per CDR3 protein. The sample consists of roughly 540,000 distinct CDR3 sequences, under 30% of them appearing once. This clonotype was recorded a few times. This CDR3 comprises 14 residues. V was clipped by 3 bases and J by 5 bases, with 14 bases between them. The sample was also reused in another study, on T cells expressing NK-cell markers. That work contributes: The authors made TCR beta cDNA libraries by 5'RACE template switching. This switching added a universal primer site and UMIs. Of the CD8+ T cell pool in over 5 donors, roughly 1.0-7.5% was accounted for by dominant NKG2C+ clonotypes.

Material: CD4+ T cells sorted from PBMCs, obtained approximately 13 days after vaccination. The receptor's source is a man aged 50 to 59 who received an inactivated influenza vaccine. The chain combines TRBV12-3 or TRBV12-4 with TRBJ2-7, with D uncertain. The chain's CDR3 is CASSLSHLMNEQYF. Written as DNA, the CDR3 is TGTGCCAGCAGTTTGAGCCATCTCATGAACGAGCAGTACTTC.